Sequencing of this TCR beta chain was carried out in a study of T cells in Graves' hyperthyroidism and ophthalmopathy. Whole-study results and caveats: Most thyroid clonotypes expanded above 0.001 were also detected in blood.

Graves' hyperthyroidism was deemed stable absent ophthalmopathy progression within 18 months. As regards this clonotype: Its cognate antigen is unknown.

RNA transcripts served as the template for amplifying TCR beta CDR3 regions. The HTBI set primed first-round TCR CDR3 RT-PCR. TCRdb reprocessed the multiplex PCR reads with MiXCR, giving one entry per CDR3 protein. Among hundreds of thousands of distinct CDR3 sequences, about 43% were seen once, and the ten largest hold 8.2%. Sequenced input: peripheral blood or thyroid tissue (not recorded which). The sequence was collected from a young woman with Graves' hyperthyroidism.

The CDR3 DNA sequence: TGTGCCACCAGTGATCAAAAACAGGGCCCTAATGAAAAACTGTTTTTT. Its protein product is CATSDQKQGPNEKLFF. The chain links TRBV24-1 to TRBJ1-4; D is perhaps TRBD1 (6 bases). V shed 3 bases and J shed 3 bases, with 13 bases lying between them. Per germline, CDR1 KGHDR and CDR2 SFDVKD. This CDR3 has 16 amino acids.